Shown below are 5 T cell receptor beta chains from a single sample sequenced in a study of PD-L1 blockade in urothelial cancer. Assay: immunoSEQ multiplex PCR; the TCRdb copy retains only in-frame clones and omits some. Of about 50,000 clones detected, approximately 85% appear once; the ten largest clones hold about 10%. Time point defined: pretreatment peripheral blood. The source material was PBMCs, sampled around atezolizumab (anti-PD-L1) treatment. These receptors were taken from a man between 65 and 85 years old with urothelial cancer.

This clone was counted once. This rearrangement joins TRBV6-1 to TRBJ1-5, with TRBD1 as a possible D gene (5 bases). V was cut by 5 bases and J by 7 bases, with 18 bases left in between. Germline lookup yields CDR1 MNHNS and CDR2 SASEGT. This CDR3 contains 15 residues. The CDR3 protein is CASSPERGEAQPQHF. In nucleotides, the CDR3 is TGTGCCAGCAGTCCCGAAAGGGGCGAGGCGCAGCCCCAGCATTTT.

The sample holds one count of this clone. This chain connects TRBV5-1 to TRBJ1-4; no definite D call. CDR1 and CDR2 (germline): SGHRS, YFSETQ. Trimming stripped 0 bases from V and 5 bases from J, with 8 bases between. The CDR3 totals 14 residues. CDR3 amino acids: CASSLGSGNEKLFF. In DNA form, the CDR3 reads TGCGCCAGCAGCTTGGGGAGCGGGAATGAAAAACTGTTTTTT.

The chain links TRBV7-9 to TRBJ2-1; the D gene is possibly TRBD1 (5 bases). In germline, CDR1 is SEHNR, CDR2 FQNEAQ (reference sequence). V shed 5 bases and J shed 7 bases, with 12 bases lying between them. The CDR3 sequence is 13 residues long. For the CDR3, the DNA is TGTGCCAGCAGCCCAGGGTTGTGGAATGAGCAGTTCTTC. Its translation: CASSPGLWNEQFF.

Here the CDR3 DNA reads TGTGCCATCAGTGACCCACAGGGGAGGAGTCCTGGGGCCAACGTCCTGACTTTC. This encodes CAISDPQGRSPGANVLTF. This chain uses TRBV10-3 with TRBJ2-6; TRBD1 might be the D (7 bases). The CDR3 sequence is 18 residues long. Germline V gene sequence: CDR1 ENHRY, CDR2 SYGVKD. V dropped 3 bases and J dropped 2 bases, with 17 bases sitting between them.

This clone occurred a few times. The genes are TRBV13 and TRBJ2-2, with TRBD2 as a possible D gene (5 bases). The CDR3 has 16 residues. The germline CDR1 and CDR2 sequences are PRHDT and FYEKMQ (reference sequence). With 1 base removed from V and 0 bases from J, the gap between germline ends came to 9 bases. The CDR3 reads CASSLVWTSNTGELFF. In nucleotides, the CDR3 is TGTGCCAGCAGCTTAGTGTGGACTTCGAACACCGGGGAGCTGTTTTTT. The variable domain in full, completed from reference TRBV13 and TRBJ2-2, reads AAGVIQSPRHLIKEKRETATLKCYPIPRHDTVYWYQQGPGQDPQFLISFYEKMQSDKGSIPDRFSAQQFSDYHSELNMSSLELGDSALYFCASSLVWTSNTGELFFGEGSRLTVL.